This TCR beta chain was sequenced for a study of blood T cell repertoires in COVID-19. Study details: Some COVID-19 samples were acute and others convalescent; all came from the United States, Italy and Spain. T cells, B-cell-depleted T cells, or PBMCs provided the cDNA or gDNA that served as material.

Per the study methods: Counts of nucleated cells, estimated from reference gene primer amplification, were obtained. Only in-frame clones appear in the TCRdb table, and some are missing; sequencing was by immunoSEQ multiplex PCR. That table is the source of V, J and clone size, and D and trimming were worked out from the DNA. Here the sample spans around 350,000 clones, more than 75% being singletons. The germline V gene encodes CDR1 SGHTS and CDR2 YDEGEE. V lost 1 base, J lost 0 bases, and 10 bases stayed unmatched. This CDR3 spans 18 amino acids. V usage is TRBV5-8 and J usage is TRBJ2-3; 8 nucleotides match TRBD1. The receptor's source is a human donor in a cohort sampled during active COVID-19. The sequencing input was peripheral blood. The CDR3 region is CASSLWTGTPSSTDTQYF. As DNA, the CDR3 is TGTGCCAGCAGCTTGTGGACAGGGACCCCATCTAGCACAGATACGCAGTATTTT.